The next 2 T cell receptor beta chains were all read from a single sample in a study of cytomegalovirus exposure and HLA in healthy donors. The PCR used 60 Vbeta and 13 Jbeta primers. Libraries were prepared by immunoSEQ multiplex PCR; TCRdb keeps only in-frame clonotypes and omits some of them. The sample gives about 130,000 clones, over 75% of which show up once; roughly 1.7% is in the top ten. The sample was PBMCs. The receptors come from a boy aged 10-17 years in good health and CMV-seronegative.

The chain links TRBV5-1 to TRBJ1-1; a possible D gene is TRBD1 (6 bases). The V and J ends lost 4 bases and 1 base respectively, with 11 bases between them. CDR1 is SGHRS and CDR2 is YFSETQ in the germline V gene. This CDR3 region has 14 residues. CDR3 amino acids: CASSHRDRNTEAFF. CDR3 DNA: TGCGCCAGCAGCCACAGGGACCGGAACACTGAAGCTTTCTTT.

CDR3 DNA: TGCAGCGTTTTACAGGTGAACACCGGGGAGCTGTTTTTT. Translated, it gives CSVLQVNTGELFF. This sequence joins TRBV29-1 and TRBJ2-2; D is perhaps TRBD1 (5 bases). CDR3 size: 13 residues. Trimming took off 5 bases at V and 1 base at J, with 8 bases between the two ends. Germline V gene lookup returns CDR1 SQVTM and CDR2 ANQGSEA.